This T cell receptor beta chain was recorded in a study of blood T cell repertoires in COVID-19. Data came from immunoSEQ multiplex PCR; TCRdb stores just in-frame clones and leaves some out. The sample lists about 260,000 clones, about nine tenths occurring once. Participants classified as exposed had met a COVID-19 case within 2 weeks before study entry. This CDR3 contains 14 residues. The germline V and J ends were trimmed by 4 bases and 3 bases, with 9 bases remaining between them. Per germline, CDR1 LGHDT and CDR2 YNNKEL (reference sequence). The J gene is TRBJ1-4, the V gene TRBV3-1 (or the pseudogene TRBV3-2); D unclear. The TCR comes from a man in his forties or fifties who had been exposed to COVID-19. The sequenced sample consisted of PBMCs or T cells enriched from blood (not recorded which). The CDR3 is CASSPGLPNEKLFF. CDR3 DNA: TGTGCCAGCAGCCCGGGATTGCCTAATGAAAAACTGTTTTTT.